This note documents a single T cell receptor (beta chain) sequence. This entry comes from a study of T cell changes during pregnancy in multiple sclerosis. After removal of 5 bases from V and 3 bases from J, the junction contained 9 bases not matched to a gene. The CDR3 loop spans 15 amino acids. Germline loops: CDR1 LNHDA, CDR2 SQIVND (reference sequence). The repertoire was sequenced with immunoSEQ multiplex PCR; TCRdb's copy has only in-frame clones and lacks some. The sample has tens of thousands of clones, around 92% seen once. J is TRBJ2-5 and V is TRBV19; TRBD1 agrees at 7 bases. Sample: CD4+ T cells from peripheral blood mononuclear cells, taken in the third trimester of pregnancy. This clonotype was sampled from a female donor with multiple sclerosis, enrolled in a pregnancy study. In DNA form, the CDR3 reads TGTGCCAGTAGTCTGCCGGGACAGAGCGAAGAGACCCAGTACTTC. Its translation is CASSLPGQSEETQYF.